Below, 20 T cell receptor beta chains from the same sample are listed, as sequenced in a study of T cells expressing NK-cell markers. TCRdb re-called the 5' RACE reads; every CDR3 protein appears as one record, without DNA. Listed are some 110,000 distinct CDR3 sequences; approximately 17% falls within the top ten. The sample consisted of blood T cells: a sorted CD56 or NKG2C T cell subset, CD4+ or CD8+ T cells, or bulk PBMC T cells (not recorded which). The receptor set was obtained from a woman aged 18 to 75 in good health.

The V and J genes are TRBV7-8 and TRBJ2-1; TCRdb designates TRBD1, a call that cannot be tested without DNA. CDR1 and CDR2 (germline): SGHVS, FQNEAQ. The CDR3 extends over 16 amino acids. CDR3 residues: CASSSSTGYSYNEQFF. Together with reference TRBV7-8 and TRBJ2-1, the CDR3 gives the full variable domain: GAGVSQSPRYKVAKRGQDVALRCDPISGHVSLFWYQQALGQGPEFLTYFQNEAQLDKSGLPSDRFFAERPEGSVSTLKIQRTQQEDSAVYLCASSSSTGYSYNEQFFGPGTRLTVL.

The CDR3: CSAKQIDYGYTF. The chain employs TRBV20-1 and TRBJ1-2. This CDR3 is 12 amino acids long. Germline CDR1 and CDR2: DFQATT and SNEGSKA (reference sequence).

The rearrangement joins TRBV4-3 to TRBJ1-1; absent DNA, TCRdb's TRBD1 call cannot be checked. The length of the CDR3 is 13 residues. The germline V gene encodes CDR1 LGHNA and CDR2 YSLEER. The CDR3 here is CASSTGVNTEAFF.

The chain's CDR3 is CASSPTPGGYEQYF. The chain uses TRBV7-9 and TRBJ2-7; there is no DNA to check the TCRdb D call of TRBD1. CDR1 is SEHNR, CDR2 FQNEAQ, per germline (reference sequence). The CDR3 spans 14 residues.

V is TRBV27 and J is TRBJ2-2; the TRBD2 assignment by TCRdb is unverifiable without DNA. CDR3 length: 14 amino acids. Looked up from germline, CDR1 is MNHEY and CDR2 is SMNVEV (reference sequence). This chain's CDR3 is CASSALTWTGELFF.

The rearrangement uses TRBV12-3 or TRBV12-4 and TRBJ2-1. The CDR3 runs to 12 residues. The CDR3 loop is CASSLKYNEQFF.

J is TRBJ1-1 and V is TRBV19. This CDR3 is built from 12 residues. In germline, CDR1 is LNHDA, CDR2 SQIVND (reference sequence). This CDR3 reads CASSINWYEAFF.

This chain joins TRBV3-1 and TRBJ2-3; TCRdb indicates TRBD1, and absent DNA this call remains unverified. Germline V gives CDR1 LGHDT, CDR2 YNNKEL (reference sequence). The CDR3 totals 15 residues. The CDR3 is CASSQDRGWADTQYF.

The chain carries TRBV6-2 or TRBV6-3 and TRBJ2-2; TCRdb's D call of TRBD1 is untestable without DNA. The CDR3 covers 17 residues. Germline loops: CDR1 MNHEY, CDR2 SVGEGT. The CDR3 protein is CASSYSRDRPFTGELFF.

This CDR3 is CASSLSGRPNTGELFF. The rearrangement uses TRBV28 and TRBJ2-2. The V gene's germline CDR1 is MDHEN and CDR2 SYDVKM. This CDR3 is built from 16 residues. Full variable domain (outside the CDR3, taken from reference TRBV28 and TRBJ2-2): DVKVTQSSRYLVKRTGEKVFLECVQDMDHENMFWYRQDPGLGLRLIYFSYDVKMKEKGDIPEGYSVSREKKERFSLILESASTNQTSMYLCASSLSGRPNTGELFFGEGSRLTVL.

The J gene is TRBJ2-7, the V gene TRBV7-8. CDR3 length: 14 residues. Germline V CDR1 and CDR2: SGHVS, FQNEAQ. CDR3 sequence reads: CASSLAHASYEQYF.

The genes are TRBV11-2 and TRBJ2-1; TCRdb names TRBD2, which stays unverified in the absence of DNA. Germline lookup yields CDR1 SGHAT and CDR2 FQNNGV. CDR3 size: 19 residues. The CDR3: CASSLVPASGEGPYNEQFF. Drawing the rest from reference TRBV11-2 and TRBJ2-1, the complete variable domain is EAGVAQSPRYKIIEKRQSVAFWCNPISGHATLYWYQQILGQGPKLLIQFQNNGVVDDSQLPKDRFSAERLKGVDSTLKIQPAKLEDSAVYLCASSLVPASGEGPYNEQFFGPGTRLTVL.

The J gene is TRBJ1-5, the V gene TRBV20-1. The CDR3 consists of 13 residues. The germline V gene has CDR1 DFQATT and CDR2 SNEGSKA (reference sequence). The CDR3 sequence: CSAREVGDPPQHF.

The V and J genes are TRBV20-1 and TRBJ2-5; the D call of TRBD1 rests on TCRdb alone, since no DNA is present to check it. The CDR3 length is 16 residues. CDR1 and CDR2 (germline): DFQATT, SNEGSKA (reference sequence). The chain's CDR3 is CSARPLGTGPGETQYF.

The rearrangement links TRBV19 to TRBJ1-2; TCRdb picks TRBD1, but there is no DNA to check that call. In germline, CDR1 is LNHDA, CDR2 SQIVND (reference sequence). The CDR3 covers 14 residues. CDR3 loop: CASSIARTDLAYTF. Variable domain in full (rest from reference TRBV19 and TRBJ1-2): DGGITQSPKYLFRKEGQNVTLSCEQNLNHDAMYWYRQDPGQGLRLIYYSQIVNDFQKGDIAEGYSVSREKKESFPLTVTSAQKNPTAFYLCASSIARTDLAYTFGSGTRLTVV.

The rearrangement uses TRBV15 and TRBJ2-1; the D gene TCRdb calls, TRBD1, cannot be checked with no DNA. The CDR3 is 16 amino acids. In germline, CDR1 is LNHNV, CDR2 YYDKDF (reference sequence). CDR3 amino acids: CATSRKGQGVSYEQFF.

The CDR3: CASSVATGSSYEQYF. The J gene is TRBJ2-7, the V gene TRBV9. This CDR3 spans 15 amino acids. Germline V CDR1 and CDR2: SGDLS, YYNGEE.

The CDR3 reads CASSLGGPQSSYEQYF. The chain has TRBV5-4 and TRBJ2-7; TCRdb calls TRBD1, which cannot be checked without DNA. Germline lookup yields CDR1 SGHNT and CDR2 YYREEE (reference sequence). The CDR3 has 16 amino acids.

The chain couples TRBV29-1 to TRBJ2-1; there is no DNA to check the TCRdb D call of TRBD1. Per germline, CDR1 SQVTM and CDR2 ANQGSEA. This CDR3 comprises 13 residues. The CDR3 reads CSVGPTQQNEQFF.

The V gene is TRBV7-8, the J gene TRBJ2-5; TCRdb lists TRBD2, though no DNA is available to test this call. Germline-derived CDR1 and CDR2 are SGHVS and FQNEAQ. This CDR3 region has 15 residues. CDR3 region: CASSDGRGIQETQYF.